The source of this T cell receptor (beta chain) is a study of Ad26.COV2.S vaccination and SARS-CoV-2 variants. TCRdb's copy holds only in-frame clones and misses some; the assay was immunoSEQ multiplex PCR. The repertoire includes over 200,000 clones, roughly 90% of them detected once, and 9.5% to 12% sits in the top ten. The CDR3 contains 14 residues. Germline CDR1 reads MNHEY; CDR2 reads SVGAGI. V was pared by 5 bases and J by 3 bases, with 5 bases of the junction left unmatched. Indicated treatment: some 19 received Ad26.COV2.S at low or high dose, single or two shots; several received placebo; per-sample allocation not given. Sampling was performed 63 days after the first vaccine or placebo injection.

The chain couples TRBV6-5 to TRBJ2-7; 9 nucleotides line up with TRBD1. The receptor's source is a person between 18 and 65 years old who received the Ad26.COV2.S COVID-19 vaccine or a placebo. Material: peripheral blood, obtained in a trial of Ad26.COV2.S vaccine versus placebo. In nucleotides, the CDR3 is TGTGCCAGCAGTCCCTGGGACAGGGTCTACGAGCAGTACTTC. Encoded protein: CASSPWDRVYEQYF.